This TCR beta chain was identified during a study of cytomegalovirus exposure and HLA in healthy donors. Study-level results: In a later analysis, common viral pathogens appeared linked to several of the most significant clusters. It was only CMV serostatus that was available as immune exposure information.

V lost 6 bases and J lost 2, with 14 bases in between. The CDR3 length is 14 residues. Germline CDR1 is SGHRS and CDR2 is YFSETQ. There are a few counts of this clone. The target antigen is unknown. Vbeta (60) and Jbeta (13) primers were used in the PCR. Original analysis: Unique TCR beta chains totaled roughly 80 million in a later count, with roughly 12 million of them shared. Sequencing used immunoSEQ multiplex PCR; TCRdb keeps in-frame clones, though not all of them. V, J and clone size are those of that table, while D and trimming were read from the DNA. The repertoire holds about 55,000 clones, with around four fifths as singletons.

The TCR originated in a man younger than 45 in good health and CMV-seronegative. Sequencing was performed on PBMCs. The chain links TRBV5-1 to TRBJ1-1; D not certain. CDR3 in DNA: TGCGCCAGCAACCTAGAGGGTGTAAACACTGAAGCTTTCTTT. Protein product: CASNLEGVNTEAFF.